The 19 T cell receptor beta chains below all came from one sample that was sequenced in a study of shared clonotypes between healthy human individuals. Here immunoSEQ multiplex PCR was the method, and the copy in TCRdb shows in-frame clones only, minus some. The sample includes approximately 2.5 million clones, 80% to 95% of them seen just once. What was sequenced was naive CD4+ T cells from PBMCs. Indicated subset: CD45RA+ positively selected. The receptor set was obtained from a man aged 18 to 30 in good health. Some clones in this sample may be carry-over from other donors' samples.

This clone occurred once. The chain links TRBV4-2 to TRBJ2-1, with 10 bases aligning to TRBD2. Germline CDR1 reads LGHNA; CDR2 reads YNFKEQ. The CDR3 totals 17 residues. V dropped 1 base and J dropped 5; count of bases not matched to a gene: 8. DNA for the CDR3: TGTGCCAGCAGCCAAGTATCTCTAGCGGGAGAGCACAATGAGCAGTTCTTC. Amino acid sequence: CASSQVSLAGEHNEQFF.

This sequence joins TRBV29-1 and TRBJ2-5, with TRBD1 matching 10 bases. The J call may be faulty, since TRBJ2-7 better matches the DNA end. The CDR3 spans 15 residues. The germline CDR1 and CDR2 sequences are SQVTM and ANQGSEA. The CDR3 protein is CSVEEDRGVSYEQYF. CDR3 coding DNA: TGCAGCGTTGAAGAGGACAGGGGGGTATCCTACGAGCAGTACTTC.

The chain is built from TRBV7-8 and TRBJ1-5, with D possibly TRBD1 on 6 matching bases. Germline V CDR1 and CDR2: SGHVS, FQNEAQ. Trimming removed 5 bases from V and 0 bases from J, with 11 bases in between. The CDR3 sequence is 15 residues long. The CDR3: CASSPQTGSNQPQHF. DNA of the CDR3: TGTGCCAGCAGCCCACAGACAGGTAGCAATCAGCCCCAGCATTTT.

Remarks on this clone: The sample holds other DNA sequences that translate to the same CDR3. The chain is built from TRBV5-4 and TRBJ1-1; D is perhaps TRBD1 (6 bases). Trimming pared 1 base from V and 0 bases from J, leaving 10 bases between. CDR1 is SGHNT, CDR2 YYREEE, per germline (reference sequence). The CDR3 is made up of 15 amino acids. The DNA of the CDR3 is TGTGCCAGCAGCTTGCCAGGGGCGGTGAACACTGAAGCTTTCTTT. This encodes CASSLPGAVNTEAFF.

V and J are TRBV7-2 and TRBJ2-1, with a weak D call TRBD1 (6 bases). The germline V gene has CDR1 SGHTA and CDR2 FQGNSA. CDR3 length equals 16 residues. Trimming pared 0 bases from V and 2 bases from J, leaving 11 bases between. CDR3 loop: CASSLAGGGAYNEQFF. CDR3 DNA sequence: TGTGCCAGCAGCTTAGCTGGGGGCGGAGCCTACAATGAGCAGTTCTTC.

A remark on this clone: Other DNA sequences in the sample encode the same CDR3. This chain links TRBV11-2 with TRBJ2-2, with 8 positions matching TRBD1. With V trimmed by 5 bases and J by 1 base, 6 bases remained unmatched. The CDR3 runs 16 residues. Per the germline V gene, CDR1 is SGHAT and CDR2 is FQNNGV. The CDR3 nucleotides are TGTGCCAGCAGCCCCTCCGGACAGGGGAACACCGGGGAGCTGTTTTTT. Protein: CASSPSGQGNTGELFF.

DNA for the CDR3: TGTGCCAGCAGTTCACCTAGCGGGGCCAACTCCTACGAGCAGTACTTC. Protein sequence: CASSSPSGANSYEQYF. The chain is built from TRBV28 and TRBJ2-5, with 9 positions matching TRBD2. TRBJ2-7 explains the end of the DNA better; the J call may be wrong. The CDR3 length is 16 residues. Germline values: CDR1 MDHEN, CDR2 SYDVKM.

To note about this clone: This sample includes further DNA sequences coding for the same CDR3. The chain uses TRBV28 and TRBJ2-7; tentatively, D is TRBD1 or TRBD2 (6 bases each). The CDR3 totals 13 residues. The V gene's germline CDR1 is MDHEN and CDR2 SYDVKM. Between the trimmed V and J ends, which lost 3 bases and 3 bases, there was a span of 9 bases. The CDR3 sequence is CASSFGGLYEQYF. The CDR3 DNA reads TGTGCCAGCAGTTTCGGGGGCCTCTACGAGCAGTACTTC.

With respect to this clone: The sample has other DNA sequences that encode this CDR3 too. The chain recombines TRBV30 with TRBJ2-5; D remains unclear. Deletions cut 0 bases from V and 1 base from J, with 6 bases between. The germline V gene encodes CDR1 GTSNPN and CDR2 SVGIG (reference sequence). The CDR3 contains 13 residues. CDR3 DNA sequence: TGTGCCTGGAGTGTTTCCTCCCAAGAGACCCAGTACTTC. The encoded protein is CAWSVSSQETQYF.

The chain recombines TRBV15 with TRBJ1-5; 9 nucleotides line up with TRBD1. The V segment lost 3 bases and the J segment 6 bases; nucleotides outside the gene matches: 3. The CDR3 is 14 residues long. Looked up from germline, CDR1 is LNHNV and CDR2 is YYDKDF (reference sequence). The DNA of the CDR3 is TGTGCCACCAGCAGGGACAGGGGAGGTCAGCCCCAGCATTTT. Amino acid sequence: CATSRDRGGQPQHF.

This clone was seen once. The chain couples TRBV14 to TRBJ2-2; TRBD1 matches 9 bases. The CDR3 consists of 18 residues. The germline V gene has CDR1 SGHDN and CDR2 FVKESK. V dropped 3 bases and J dropped 1; count of bases not matched to a gene: 9. Written as DNA, the CDR3 is TGTGCCAGCAGCCAGCTGGTCGGGACAGGGAGGAACACCGGGGAGCTGTTTTTT. Translated, it gives CASSQLVGTGRNTGELFF.

This clone was counted once. The CDR3 bases are TGCGCCAGCGGGGCCTTGATGACAGGATACAATGAGCAGTTCTTC. Protein product: CASGALMTGYNEQFF. The chain has TRBV5-1 and TRBJ2-1, with D possibly TRBD1 on 6 matching bases. Trimming cost V 7 bases and J 4 bases, with 18 bases left between them. The CDR3 sequence is 15 residues long. CDR1 is SGHRS, CDR2 YFSETQ, per germline.

CDR3: CAIASGPRETQYF. CDR3 nucleotide sequence: TGTGCCATAGCAAGCGGCCCCCGAGAGACCCAGTACTTC. The V gene is TRBV10-3, the J gene TRBJ2-5, with D perhaps TRBD2 (5 bases). CDR3 length: 13 amino acids. V lost 9 bases to trimming and J lost 4 bases, with 15 bases between them. CDR1 and CDR2 (germline): ENHRY, SYGVKD.

The V call is TRBV14, the J call TRBJ2-1, with TRBD2 matching over 9 bases. Unmatched junction bases numbered 10, after V lost 0 bases and J lost 7 bases. CDR1 is SGHDN and CDR2 is FVKESK in the germline V gene. The CDR3 contains 17 residues. CDR3 region: CASSQDSGGRVRNEQFF. The CDR3 DNA reads TGTGCCAGCAGCCAAGATTCGGGCGGGAGGGTACGTAATGAGCAGTTCTTC.

As to this clone: Other DNA variants within this sample encode the same CDR3. The chain employs TRBV30 and TRBJ1-5, with unresolved D. The CDR3 sequence is 13 residues long. CDR1 and CDR2 (germline): GTSNPN, SVGIG (reference sequence). Trimming removed 4 bases from V and 7 bases from J, with 14 bases in between. CDR3 loop: CAWTDRAGQPQHF. CDR3 bases: TGTGCCTGGACCGACCGAGCGGGGCAGCCCCAGCATTTT.

The chain has TRBV12-5 and TRBJ2-1; D tentatively fits TRBD1 or TRBD2 (5 bases each). The germline V gene has CDR1 LGHNT and CDR2 FRNRAP. V gave up 0 bases and J gave up 5 bases, with 11 bases separating them. The CDR3 covers 15 residues. The DNA of the CDR3 is TGTGCTAGTGGTTTGGTACCTGGGACGCACAATGAGCAGTTCTTC. Translation: CASGLVPGTHNEQFF.

The chain links TRBV7-8 to TRBJ2-7; the match to TRBD2 covers 7 bases. Trimming took 4 bases from V and 7 from J; bases not matched to a gene: 10. The CDR3 has 14 amino acids. CDR1 and CDR2 from the germline V gene are SGHVS and FQNEAQ. DNA for the CDR3: TGTGCCAGCAGCTCCCGCGCGGGGGAAGGGGAGCAGTACTTC. This gives the protein CASSSRAGEGEQYF.

In the case of this clone: Different DNA sequences within this sample yield the same CDR3. The chain is built from TRBV28 and TRBJ2-1, with TRBD2 identical over 12 bases. V trimming: 3 bases; J trimming: 9 bases; junction bases outside the gene matches: 3. Germline CDR1 is MDHEN and CDR2 is SYDVKM. The CDR3 sequence is 14 residues long. The CDR3 is CASSLTSGRAEQFF. The CDR3 region has the DNA TGTGCCAGCAGTTTGACTAGCGGGAGAGCTGAGCAGTTCTTC.

Worth noting for this clone: Other DNA sequences in this sample translate to the same CDR3. The chain is built from TRBV7-2 and TRBJ1-1, with TRBD1 matching 7 bases. The J segment lost 6 bases and the V segment lost 4 bases, leaving 5 bases of the junction unmatched. The CDR3 is 13 amino acids. CDR1 and CDR2 (germline): SGHTA, FQGNSA. The CDR3 here is CASSSRQGSEAFF. CDR3 DNA sequence: TGTGCCAGCAGCTCGAGACAGGGCTCTGAAGCTTTCTTT.